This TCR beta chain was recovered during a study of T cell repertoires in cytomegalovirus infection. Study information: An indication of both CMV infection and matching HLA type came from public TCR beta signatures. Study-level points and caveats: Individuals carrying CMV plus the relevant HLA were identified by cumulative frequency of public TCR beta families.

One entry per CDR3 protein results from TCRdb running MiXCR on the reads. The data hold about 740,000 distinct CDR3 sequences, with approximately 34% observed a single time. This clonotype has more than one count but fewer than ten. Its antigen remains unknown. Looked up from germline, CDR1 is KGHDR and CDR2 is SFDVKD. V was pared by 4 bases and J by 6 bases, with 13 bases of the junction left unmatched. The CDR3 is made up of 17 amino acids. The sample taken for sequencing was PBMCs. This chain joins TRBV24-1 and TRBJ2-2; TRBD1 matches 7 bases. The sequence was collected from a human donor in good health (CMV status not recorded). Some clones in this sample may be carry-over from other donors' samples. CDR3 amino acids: CATSEATTGKRPGELFF. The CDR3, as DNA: TGTGCCACCAGTGAAGCTACGACAGGGAAGCGACCCGGGGAGCTGTTTTTT.